One sample yielded the 32 T cell receptor beta chains listed below, sequenced in a study of blood T cell repertoires in COVID-19. Profiled with immunoSEQ multiplex PCR; TCRdb holds only in-frame clones, not every one. Among roughly 280,000 clones listed, 80% to 90% were seen once. The sample taken for sequencing was peripheral blood. The receptor set was obtained from a woman aged 70 to 79 with acute or convalescent COVID-19.

The V call is TRBV27, the J call TRBJ1-2, with no clear D. V dropped 4 bases and J dropped 8 bases, with 23 bases sitting between them. This CDR3 region has 16 residues. CDR1 is MNHEY, CDR2 SMNVEV, per germline (reference sequence). The CDR3 here is CASSSRVGRETEGYTF. CDR3 coding DNA: TGTGCCAGCAGTTCCCGGGTGGGAAGGGAGACGGAAGGCTACACCTTC.

The gene calls are TRBV5-1 and TRBJ2-2; possibly TRBD1 for D (5 bases). The V end lost 5 bases, the J end lost 2 bases, and 13 bases lay between the germline ends. The CDR3 contains 15 residues. Germline V gene sequence: CDR1 SGHRS, CDR2 YFSETQ. CDR3 loop: CASSGLQGNTGELFF. The CDR3 bases are TGCGCCAGCAGTGGGCTCCAGGGAAACACCGGGGAGCTGTTTTTT.

The chain links TRBV25-1 to TRBJ2-3; maybe TRBD1 (5 bases). CDR1 is MGHDK and CDR2 is SYGVNS in the germline V gene. CDR3 size: 15 residues. The V end lost 3 bases, the J end lost 4 bases, and 14 bases lay between the germline ends. The CDR3 loop is CASSESRWGADTQYF. CDR3 nucleotides: TGTGCCAGCAGTGAGAGCAGGTGGGGCGCAGATACGCAGTATTTT. The full variable domain, its missing parts supplied by reference TRBV25-1 and TRBJ2-3, is EADIYQTPRYLVIGTGKKITLECSQTMGHDKMYWYQQDPGMELHLIHYSYGVNSTEKGDLSSESTVSRIRTEHFPLTLESARPSHTSQYLCASSESRWGADTQYFGPGTRLTVL.

The V call is TRBV7-2, the J call TRBJ1-6, with D unresolved. Germline CDR1 SGHTA, CDR2 FQGNSA. This CDR3 region has 15 residues. Trimming took 5 bases from V and 4 from J, leaving 12 bases between them. The CDR3 region is CASSLPPQYNSPLHF. The DNA for the CDR3 is TGTGCCAGCAGCCTCCCCCCACAGTATAATTCACCCCTCCACTTT.

V and J are TRBV6-5 and TRBJ1-2, with 8 bases that match TRBD1. The CDR3 runs 12 residues. V gave up 6 bases and J gave up 3 bases; unmatched junction bases: 0. The germline gives CDR1 MNHEY, CDR2 SVGAGI. DNA of the CDR3: TGTGCCAGCAGGGGACAGGACTATGGCTACACCTTC. The encoded protein is CASRGQDYGYTF.

This clone has more than one count but fewer than ten. The rearrangement links TRBV5-5 to TRBJ2-1; the match to TRBD1 covers 12 bases. This CDR3 is 15 amino acids long. CDR1 and CDR2 from the germline V gene are SGHKS and YYEKEE (reference sequence). J lost 10 bases, V lost 3 bases, and 8 bases had no gene match. The CDR3, as DNA: TGTGCCAGCAGCTCAGCCGGGACAGGGGGCGGCGAGCAGTTCTTC. This gives the protein CASSSAGTGGGEQFF.

The rearrangement links TRBV3-1 (or the pseudogene TRBV3-2) to TRBJ2-1, with 9 bases matching TRBD1. Germline V CDR1 and CDR2: LGHDT, YNNKEL (reference sequence). V lost 1 base, J lost 3 bases, and 7 bases stayed unmatched. The CDR3 spans 17 residues. The CDR3 sequence is CASSQGKRDRDYNEQFF. CDR3 bases: TGTGCCAGCAGCCAAGGAAAAAGGGACAGGGACTACAATGAGCAGTTCTTC.

The chain employs TRBV5-1 and TRBJ1-1; TRBD1 matches 8 bases. V lost 7 bases and J lost 0; bases outside the gene matches: 5. CDR1 is SGHRS and CDR2 is YFSETQ in the germline V gene. This CDR3 is 14 amino acids long. The CDR3 coding sequence is TGCGCCAGCTTCGCAGGGGGCATGAACACTGAAGCTTTCTTT. Its translation is CASFAGGMNTEAFF. The variable domain in full, completed from reference TRBV5-1 and TRBJ1-1, reads KAGVTQTPRYLIKTRGQQVTLSCSPISGHRSVSWYQQTPGQGLQFLFEYFSETQRNKGNFPGRFSGRQFSNSRSEMNVSTLELGDSALYLCASFAGGMNTEAFFGQGTRLTVV.

The chain recombines TRBV19 with TRBJ2-1; possible D gene TRBD1, 7 bases. The CDR3 covers 15 residues. Germline V gene sequence: CDR1 LNHDA, CDR2 SQIVND (reference sequence). V was pared by 9 bases and J by 7 bases, with 22 bases between. CDR3 DNA sequence: TGTGCCAGCAAAGGTCAGGGGGGCGCCCTGAATGAGCAGTTCTTC. Translation gives CASKGQGGALNEQFF.

The chain recombines TRBV5-1 with TRBJ2-7; tentative D call: TRBD2 (5 bases). V was shortened by 4 bases and J by 6 bases, with 23 bases between the two germline ends. There are 16 residues in the CDR3. The germline CDR1 and CDR2 sequences are SGHRS and YFSETQ. The chain's CDR3 is CASSREGGLLPGEQYF. DNA of the CDR3: TGCGCCAGCAGCCGAGAGGGTGGGCTTCTTCCTGGCGAGCAGTACTTC.

The rearrangement uses TRBV7-3 and TRBJ1-1, with D possibly matching TRBD1 (5 bases). CDR3 length: 13 amino acids. Germline CDR1 reads SGHTA; CDR2 reads FQGTGA. V gave up 8 bases and J gave up 1 base, with 11 bases separating them. The CDR3 DNA sequence: TGTGCCAGCGCAAGACAGCCGAACACTGAAGCTTTCTTT. It encodes CASARQPNTEAFF.

The gene calls are TRBV5-8 and TRBJ1-2; D unclear. Germline assignment: CDR1 SGHTS and CDR2 YDEGEE. V was clipped by 7 bases and J by 8 bases, with 21 bases between them. The CDR3 runs 14 residues. CDR3 residues: CASEKWRREAGYTF. The CDR3 nucleotides are TGTGCCAGCGAAAAGTGGAGAAGAGAAGCCGGCTACACCTTC.

The chain employs TRBV14 and TRBJ2-6, with 7 bases aligning to TRBD1. CDR1 and CDR2 (germline): SGHDN, FVKESK. The CDR3 sequence is 16 residues long. V was clipped by 8 bases and J by 0 bases; unmatched bases: 7. The CDR3 spells CASWRQGGSGANVLTF. The CDR3 nucleotides are TGTGCCAGCTGGAGACAGGGCGGCTCTGGGGCCAACGTCCTGACTTTC.

V and J are TRBV4-1 and TRBJ1-2; tentatively, D is TRBD1 (6 bases). Germline CDR1 and CDR2: MGHRA and YSYEKL. The CDR3 consists of 15 residues. Deletions cut 4 bases from V and 7 bases from J, with 19 bases between. The CDR3 DNA follows: TGCGCCAGCAGCCCAGACGGGACACCGAGAATTGGCTACACCTTC. Encoded protein: CASSPDGTPRIGYTF.

The chain combines TRBV3-1 (or the pseudogene TRBV3-2) with TRBJ1-6, with 8 bases that match TRBD1. Per germline, CDR1 LGHDT and CDR2 YNNKEL (reference sequence). This CDR3 has 14 amino acids. Trimming at V came to 7 bases and at J to 6 bases, leaving 5 bases not matched to a gene. CDR3: CASTLQGGNSPLHF. The DNA of the CDR3 is TGTGCCAGCACCTTACAGGGGGGTAATTCACCCCTCCACTTT.

This chain uses TRBV5-1 with TRBJ1-2; maybe TRBD1 (5 bases). V was cut by 6 bases and J by 7 bases, with 19 bases left in between. The germline V gene encodes CDR1 SGHRS and CDR2 YFSETQ. This CDR3 has 14 residues. The CDR3 region is CASNSGRMGGGYTF. The CDR3, as DNA: TGCGCCAGCAATTCTGGTCGGATGGGGGGTGGCTACACCTTC.

This chain joins TRBV3-1 (or the pseudogene TRBV3-2) and TRBJ1-6; TRBD1 matches at 7 bases. The trim removed 1 base at V and 7 bases at J, leaving 1 base unmatched. Germline V CDR1 and CDR2: LGHDT, YNNKEL (reference sequence). CDR3 length equals 14 residues. In nucleotides, the CDR3 is TGTGCCAGCAGCCAAGGGGACAGAAATTCACCCCTCCACTTT. It codes for CASSQGDRNSPLHF.

The rearrangement joins TRBV18 to TRBJ1-2; TRBD1 matches 9 bases. Trimming at V came to 3 bases and at J to 5 bases, leaving 7 bases not matched to a gene. Per germline, CDR1 KGHSH and CDR2 LQKENI. The CDR3 covers 15 residues. CDR3 in DNA: TGTGCCAGCTCACCTGGACAGGGGAAGAGGTATGGCTACACCTTC. It yields the protein CASSPGQGKRYGYTF.

V gene TRBV11-2 combines with J gene TRBJ1-2; 8 nucleotides align to TRBD1. J gave up 4 bases and V 5 bases, and 6 bases lay outside the gene matches. The CDR3 contains 14 residues. Per germline, CDR1 SGHAT and CDR2 FQNNGV. The DNA of the CDR3 is TGTGCCAGCAGCCCCTCCACAGGGGGCTATGGCTACACCTTC. This codes for CASSPSTGGYGYTF. Full variable domain (missing parts from reference TRBV11-2 and TRBJ1-2): EAGVAQSPRYKIIEKRQSVAFWCNPISGHATLYWYQQILGQGPKLLIQFQNNGVVDDSQLPKDRFSAERLKGVDSTLKIQPAKLEDSAVYLCASSPSTGGYGYTFGSGTRLTVV.

The chain employs TRBV27 and TRBJ1-2; 7 bases align to TRBD1. The germline V gene has CDR1 MNHEY and CDR2 SMNVEV (reference sequence). J gave up 0 bases and V 5 bases, and 9 bases lay outside the gene matches. The CDR3 has 16 amino acids. The CDR3 sequence is CASSTFVGTANYGYTF. The CDR3 DNA is TGTGCCAGCAGTACGTTCGTTGGGACAGCTAACTATGGCTACACCTTC.

In its sample, this clone was seen once. This chain connects TRBV7-9 to TRBJ1-6, with a weak D call TRBD1 (5 bases). The V and J ends lost 7 bases and 9 bases respectively, with 19 bases between them. This CDR3 contains 15 residues. Germline V gene sequence: CDR1 SEHNR, CDR2 FQNEAQ (reference sequence). The chain's CDR3 is CASTRGGTAISPLHF. CDR3 in DNA: TGTGCCAGCACCCGGGGGGGTACCGCCATTTCACCCCTCCACTTT.

The gene calls are TRBV6-5 and TRBJ1-5, with D tentatively TRBD1 (5 bases). The CDR3 runs to 13 residues. The germline V gene has CDR1 MNHEY and CDR2 SVGAGI. V was pared by 8 bases and J by 6 bases, with 14 bases between. CDR3 in amino acids: CASGGGLGQPQHF. In DNA form, the CDR3 reads TGTGCCAGCGGCGGGGGGTTGGGTCAGCCCCAGCATTTT.

This rearrangement joins TRBV5-1 to TRBJ2-5; 8 nucleotides align to TRBD2. This CDR3 has 13 amino acids. CDR1 is SGHRS, CDR2 YFSETQ, per germline. V was pared by 7 bases and J by 2 bases, with 4 bases of the junction left unmatched. The CDR3 region is CASRAGAQETQYF. The DNA for the CDR3 is TGCGCCAGCCGAGCGGGGGCACAAGAGACCCAGTACTTC.

V and J are TRBV5-1 and TRBJ2-2, with TRBD1 matching over 12 bases. This CDR3 has 16 amino acids. The germline V gene encodes CDR1 SGHRS and CDR2 YFSETQ. The J segment lost 6 bases and the V segment lost 2 bases, leaving 5 bases of the junction unmatched. Written as DNA, the CDR3 is TGCGCCAGCAGCTTAAGGGGACAGGGGGCAGCCGGGGAGCTGTTTTTT. Encoded protein: CASSLRGQGAAGELFF.

The rearrangement links TRBV11-2 to TRBJ2-2, with D unresolved. Between the trimmed V and J ends, which lost 5 bases and 1 base, there was a span of 11 bases. There are 15 residues in the CDR3. Germline CDR1 is SGHAT and CDR2 is FQNNGV. As DNA, the CDR3 is TGTGCCAGCAGCCGAGGCCGGGTGAACACCGGGGAGCTGTTTTTT. It specifies CASSRGRVNTGELFF.

The rearrangement joins TRBV3-1 (or the pseudogene TRBV3-2) to TRBJ2-3, with a possible D match to TRBD1 (6 bases). V was shortened by 6 bases and J by 5 bases, with 12 bases between the two germline ends. The V gene's germline CDR1 is LGHDT and CDR2 YNNKEL (reference sequence). The CDR3 has 13 residues. The CDR3 reads CASRGARRDTQYF. The DNA of the CDR3 is TGTGCCAGCAGGGGGGCGCGGAGAGATACGCAGTATTTT.

This clone has at least ten counts. The chain combines TRBV6-5 with TRBJ1-1; D unresolved. The CDR3 extends over 13 amino acids. Trimming took off 3 bases at V and 4 bases at J, with 9 bases between the two ends. Looked up from germline, CDR1 is MNHEY and CDR2 is SVGAGI. CDR3 DNA: TGTGCCAGCAGTTATGAGCCTCGCACTGAAGCTTTCTTT. Translating it yields CASSYEPRTEAFF.

The genes are TRBV3-1 (or the pseudogene TRBV3-2) and TRBJ2-3; 8 positions match TRBD1. This CDR3 has 15 amino acids. Trimming removed 4 bases from V and 2 bases from J; junction bases left unmatched: 5. Germline CDR1 and CDR2: LGHDT and YNNKEL (reference sequence). For the CDR3, the DNA is TGTGCCAGCAGCCCGTCGACAGGGGCCACAGATACGCAGTATTTT. Translated: CASSPSTGATDTQYF.

Remarks on this clone: An end of the junction does not agree with germline; a read error may underlie this. The chain couples TRBV10-2 to TRBJ2-2; possibly TRBD1 for D (6 bases). The germline V gene has CDR1 WSHSY and CDR2 SAAADI. This CDR3 contains 13 residues. CDR3 DNA sequence: TGTGACTGGGGGCACCAGAACACCGGGGAGCTGTTTTTT. It yields the protein CDWGHQNTGELFF.

This rearrangement joins TRBV5-1 to TRBJ1-2; TRBD1 might be the D (6 bases). The V and J ends lost 4 bases and 6 bases respectively, with 16 bases between them. Germline loops: CDR1 SGHRS, CDR2 YFSETQ. The CDR3 loop spans 14 amino acids. The chain's CDR3 is CASSPQGLRDGYTF. CDR3 DNA sequence: TGCGCCAGCAGCCCACAGGGTCTTCGAGATGGCTACACCTTC.

This clone was found once. This sequence joins TRBV21-1 and TRBJ1-1; the table gives TRBD1 as D, unverified against the DNA. TRBV21-1 is designated a pseudogene. The CDR3 runs to 11 residues. The CDR3 region has the DNA TGTGCCAGCAGACAGGACACTGAAGCTTTCTTT. Its translation: CASRQDTEAFF.

The chain carries TRBV29-1 and TRBJ1-2, with TRBD1 identical over 9 bases. V lost 7 bases and J lost 7; bases outside the gene matches: 10. The CDR3 has 13 residues. Looked up from germline, CDR1 is SQVTM and CDR2 is ANQGSEA. The CDR3 DNA is TGCAGCGCCCTCCCGGGACAGGGTTCTGGCTACACCTTC. Protein: CSALPGQGSGYTF.